The clone carrying this TCR beta chain was seen a few times. Its antigen is not identified. TCRdb re-analysed the 5' RACE reads in MiXCR, keeping a single row per CDR3 protein. The top ten hold about 26% of the sample, which has a few hundred thousand distinct CDR3 sequences, 4.1% seen once. The record originates from a study of T cells after yellow fever vaccination. The germline CDR1 and CDR2 sequences are LNHDA and SQIVND (reference sequence). Trimming shortened V by 9 bases and J by 0 bases, and 12 bases separated the two germline ends. The CDR3 has 14 residues. Study-level findings and limits: Compared with primary, the secondary response was weaker and peaked at day 5, not 15. The booster saw the reappearance of most primary-vaccination clones (about 95% CD4, roughly 87% CD8). Relatively few clonotypes were ones that appeared in both CD4 and CD8 compartments.

This specimen was PBMCs, taken 5 days after the yellow fever booster vaccination. The receptor comes from a man aged 18 to 30 who received the YFV17D yellow fever vaccine. The chain combines TRBV19 with TRBJ1-5; D possibly corresponds to TRBD1 (6 bases). CDR3 residues: CASRTEFSNQPQHF. The DNA for the CDR3 is TGTGCCAGCAGGACAGAATTTAGCAATCAGCCCCAGCATTTT.